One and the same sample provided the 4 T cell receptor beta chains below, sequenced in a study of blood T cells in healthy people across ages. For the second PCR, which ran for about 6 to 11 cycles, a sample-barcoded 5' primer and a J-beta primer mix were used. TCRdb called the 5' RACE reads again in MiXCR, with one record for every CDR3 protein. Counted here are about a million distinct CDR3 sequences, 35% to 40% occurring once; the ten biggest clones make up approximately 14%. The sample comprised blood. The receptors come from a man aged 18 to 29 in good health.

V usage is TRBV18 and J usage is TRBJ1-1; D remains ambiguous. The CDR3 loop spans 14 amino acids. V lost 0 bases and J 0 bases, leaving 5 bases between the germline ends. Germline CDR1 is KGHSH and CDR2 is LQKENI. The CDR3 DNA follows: TGTGCCAGCTCACCACCCTCGGTGAACACTGAAGCTTTCTTT. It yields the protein CASSPPSVNTEAFF.

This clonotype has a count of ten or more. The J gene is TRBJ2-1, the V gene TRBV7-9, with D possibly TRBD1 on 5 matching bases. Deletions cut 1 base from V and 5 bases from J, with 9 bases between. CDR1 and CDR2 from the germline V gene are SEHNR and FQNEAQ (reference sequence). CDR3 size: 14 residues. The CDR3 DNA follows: TGTGCCAGCAGCTTAGGGCAGGGAAACAATGAGCAGTTCTTC. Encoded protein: CASSLGQGNNEQFF.

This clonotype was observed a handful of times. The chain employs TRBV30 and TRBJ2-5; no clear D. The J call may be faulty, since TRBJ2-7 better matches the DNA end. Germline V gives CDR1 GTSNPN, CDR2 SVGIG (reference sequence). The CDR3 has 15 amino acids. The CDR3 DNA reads TGTGCCTGGAGTGTAGAACGTAGGGAAACTTACGAGCAGTACTTC. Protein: CAWSVERRETYEQYF.

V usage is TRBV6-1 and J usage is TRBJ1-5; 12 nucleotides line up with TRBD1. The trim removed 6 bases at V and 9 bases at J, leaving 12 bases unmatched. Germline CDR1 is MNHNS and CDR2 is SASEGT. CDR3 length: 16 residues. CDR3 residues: CASRPSRDRGRGPQHF. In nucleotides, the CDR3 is TGTGCCAGCAGGCCCTCACGGGACAGGGGGCGTGGGCCCCAGCATTTT.